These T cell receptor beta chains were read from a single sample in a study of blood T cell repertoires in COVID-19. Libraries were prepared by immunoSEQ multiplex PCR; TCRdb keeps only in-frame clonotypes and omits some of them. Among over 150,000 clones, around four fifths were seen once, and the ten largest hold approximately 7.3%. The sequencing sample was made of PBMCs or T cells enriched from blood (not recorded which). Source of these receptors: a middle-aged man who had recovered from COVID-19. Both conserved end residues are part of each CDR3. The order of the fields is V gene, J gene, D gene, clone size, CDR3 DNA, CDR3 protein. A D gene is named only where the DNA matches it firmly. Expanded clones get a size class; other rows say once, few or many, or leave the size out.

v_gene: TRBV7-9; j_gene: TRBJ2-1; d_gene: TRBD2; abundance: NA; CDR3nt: TGTGCCAGCAGCTTAGTCCAGCGGGGGGTAGATGAGCAGTTCTTC; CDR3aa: CASSLVQRGVDEQFF
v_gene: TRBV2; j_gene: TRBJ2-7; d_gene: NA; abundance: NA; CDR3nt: TGTGCCAGCAGAACGACAGGAACCTACGAGCAGTACTTC; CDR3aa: CASRTTGTYEQYF
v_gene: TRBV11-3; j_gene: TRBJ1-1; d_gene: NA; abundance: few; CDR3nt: TGTGCCAGCAGCTCCAAGGGCGGGGTAGGTAGCACTGAAGCTTTCTTT; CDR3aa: CASSSKGGVGSTEAFF
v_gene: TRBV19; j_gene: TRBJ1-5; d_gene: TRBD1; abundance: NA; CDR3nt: TGTGCCAGTAGGGGAACAGGGGCCCTCAATCAGCCCCAGCATTTT; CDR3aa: CASRGTGALNQPQHF
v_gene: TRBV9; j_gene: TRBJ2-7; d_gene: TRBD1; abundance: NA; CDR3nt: TGTGCCAGCAGCGAAAGCCGGGACAGGGTCTACGAGCAGTACTTC; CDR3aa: CASSESRDRVYEQYF
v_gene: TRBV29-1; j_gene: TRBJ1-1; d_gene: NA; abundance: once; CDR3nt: TGCAGCGTCCGAGGGCGCACTGAAGCTTTCTTT; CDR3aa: CSVRGRTEAFF
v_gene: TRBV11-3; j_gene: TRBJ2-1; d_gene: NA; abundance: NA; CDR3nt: TGTGCCAGCAGCTTAGGTCAGGGCAATGAGCAGTTCTTC; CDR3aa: CASSLGQGNEQFF
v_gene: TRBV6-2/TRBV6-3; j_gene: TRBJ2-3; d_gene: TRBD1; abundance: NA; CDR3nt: TGTGCCAGCAGTCCAGGGGGCTCTAGCACAGATACGCAGTATTTT; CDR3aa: CASSPGGSSTDTQYF
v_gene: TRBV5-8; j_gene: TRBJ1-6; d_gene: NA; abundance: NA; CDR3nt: TGTGCCAGCAGCTTGGTGCTTGGCAATTCACCCCTCCACTTT; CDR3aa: CASSLVLGNSPLHF
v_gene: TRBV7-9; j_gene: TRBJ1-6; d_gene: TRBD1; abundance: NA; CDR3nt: TGTGCCAGCAGCTTAGAAACAGGGGGAAGTTCACCCCTCCACTTT; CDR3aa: CASSLETGGSSPLHF
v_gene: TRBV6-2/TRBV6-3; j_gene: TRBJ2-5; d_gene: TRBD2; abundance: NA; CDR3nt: TGTGCCAGCAGTAGGGGCAGACTAGCGGGGACCCAAGAGACCCAGTACTTC; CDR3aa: CASSRGRLAGTQETQYF
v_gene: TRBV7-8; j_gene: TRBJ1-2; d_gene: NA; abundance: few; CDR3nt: TGTGCCAGCAGCTTAGGTCCAGGGTCTAACTATGGCTACACCTTC; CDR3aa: CASSLGPGSNYGYTF
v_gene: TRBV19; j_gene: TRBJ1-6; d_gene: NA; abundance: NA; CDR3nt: TGTGCCAGTAGTATCCTAGACAGTAATTCACCCCTCCACTTT; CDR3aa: CASSILDSNSPLHF
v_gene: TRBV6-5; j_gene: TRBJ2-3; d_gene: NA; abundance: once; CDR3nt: TGTGCCAGCAGGGATAGCGGCACAGATACGCAGTATTTT; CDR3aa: CASRDSGTDTQYF
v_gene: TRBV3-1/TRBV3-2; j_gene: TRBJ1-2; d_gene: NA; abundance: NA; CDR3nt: TGTGCCAGCAGCCAAGGTACGGGAACTAACTATGGCTACACCTTC; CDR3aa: CASSQGTGTNYGYTF
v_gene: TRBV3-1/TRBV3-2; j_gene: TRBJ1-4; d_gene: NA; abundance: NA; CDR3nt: TGTGCCAGCAGCCTAAGGGGCCCAACTAATGAAAAACTGTTTTTT; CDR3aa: CASSLRGPTNEKLFF
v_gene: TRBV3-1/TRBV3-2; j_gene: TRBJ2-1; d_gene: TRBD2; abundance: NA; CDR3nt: TGTGCCAGCAGCTACGGGGGGGCGGATGAGCAGTTCTTC; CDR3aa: CASSYGGADEQFF
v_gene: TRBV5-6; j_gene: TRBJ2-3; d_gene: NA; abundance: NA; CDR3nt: TGTGCCAGCAGCTTGGGGGTGGGGACTTTCAGCACAGATACGCAGTATTTT; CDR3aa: CASSLGVGTFSTDTQYF
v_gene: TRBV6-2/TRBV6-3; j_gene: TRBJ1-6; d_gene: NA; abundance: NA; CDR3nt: TGTGCCAGCAGTTACTCGATTGGGGGGAGGCGTTCACCCCTCCACTTT; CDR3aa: CASSYSIGGRRSPLHF
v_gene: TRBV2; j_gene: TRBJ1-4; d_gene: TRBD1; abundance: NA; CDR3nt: TGTGCCAGCATTCCGGGACAGGTTAATGAAAAACTGTTTTTT; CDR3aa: CASIPGQVNEKLFF
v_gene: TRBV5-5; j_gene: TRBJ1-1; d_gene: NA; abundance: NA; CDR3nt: TGTGCCAGCAGCTTGGGACTGCAGAACACTGAAGCTTTCTTT; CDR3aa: CASSLGLQNTEAFF
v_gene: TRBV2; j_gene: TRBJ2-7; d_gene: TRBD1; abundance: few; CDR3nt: TGTGCCAGCGCGACAGGGAGACCCTACGAGCAGTACTTC; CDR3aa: CASATGRPYEQYF
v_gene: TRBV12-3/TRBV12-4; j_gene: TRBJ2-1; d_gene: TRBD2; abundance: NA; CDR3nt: TGTGCCAGCAGTTTAAGCCTAGCGGGGGGAATGTTCTTC; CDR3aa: CASSLSLAGGMFF
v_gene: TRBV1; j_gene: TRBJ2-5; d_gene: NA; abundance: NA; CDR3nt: TGCACCAGCAGCCAAGGCGAGACTAGCGGGGGGTCAGAAGAGACCCAGTACTTC; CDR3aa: CTSSQGETSGGSEETQYF
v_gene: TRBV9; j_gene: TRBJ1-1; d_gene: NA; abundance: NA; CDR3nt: TGTGCCAGCAGCGTAGGCCAGGGAACGCCGACTGAAGCTTTCTTT; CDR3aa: CASSVGQGTPTEAFF
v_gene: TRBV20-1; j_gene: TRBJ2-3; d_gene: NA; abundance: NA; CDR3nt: TGCAGTGCTAGTGAACGCGAGCGGAGGAACACAGATACGCAGTATTTT; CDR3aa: CSASERERRNTDTQYF
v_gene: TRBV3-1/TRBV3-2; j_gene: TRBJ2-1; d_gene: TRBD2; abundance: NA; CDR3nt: TGTGCCAGCAGCCTCAGCGGGGAACTTTACAATGAGCAGTTCTTC; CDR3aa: CASSLSGELYNEQFF
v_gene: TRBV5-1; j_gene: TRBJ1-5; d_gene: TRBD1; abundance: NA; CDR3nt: TGCGCCAGCAGCTTGGGGGACAGGGAGGGCAATCAGCCCCAGCATTTT; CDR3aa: CASSLGDREGNQPQHF
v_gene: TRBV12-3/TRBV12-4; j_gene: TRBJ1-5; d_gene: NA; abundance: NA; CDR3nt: TGTGCCAGCGGATACAGAGGCAATCAGCCCCAGCATTTT; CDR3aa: CASGYRGNQPQHF
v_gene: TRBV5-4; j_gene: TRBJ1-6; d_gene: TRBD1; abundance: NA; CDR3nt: TGTGCCAGCAGCGCCGACAGGGCGCGGTCACCCCTCCACTTT; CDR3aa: CASSADRARSPLHF
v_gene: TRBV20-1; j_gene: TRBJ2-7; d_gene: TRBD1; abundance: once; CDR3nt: TGCAGTGCTAGTAACGGACAGGGGTCCTCCTACGAGCAGTACTTC; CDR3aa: CSASNGQGSSYEQYF
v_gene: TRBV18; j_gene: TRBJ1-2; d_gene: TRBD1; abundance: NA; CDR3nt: TGTGCCAGCTCACGATTCAGGGGGCAGGAGAACTATGGCTACACCTTC; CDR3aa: CASSRFRGQENYGYTF
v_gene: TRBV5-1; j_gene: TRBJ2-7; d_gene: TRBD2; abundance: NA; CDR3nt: TGCGCCAGCAGCTTCTCCGGGACTAGCGGTTACGAGCAGTACTTC; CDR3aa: CASSFSGTSGYEQYF
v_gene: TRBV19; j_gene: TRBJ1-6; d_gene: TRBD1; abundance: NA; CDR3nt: TGTGCCAGTAGGGCAGGGGGCTCGGGAAATTCACCCCTCCACTTT; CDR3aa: CASRAGGSGNSPLHF
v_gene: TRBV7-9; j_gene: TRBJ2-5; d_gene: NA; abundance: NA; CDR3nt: TGTGCCAGCAGCTTAGCGGGGTCGAGGGGGGAGACCCAGTACTTC; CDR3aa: CASSLAGSRGETQYF
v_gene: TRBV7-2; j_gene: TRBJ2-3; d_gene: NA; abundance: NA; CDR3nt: TGTGCCAGCAGCTTCCCGGGGACTACAGATACGCAGTATTTT; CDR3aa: CASSFPGTTDTQYF
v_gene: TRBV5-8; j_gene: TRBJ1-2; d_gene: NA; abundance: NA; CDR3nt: TGTGCCAGCAGCTTTGACCGGGGAGATGGCTACACCTTC; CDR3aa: CASSFDRGDGYTF
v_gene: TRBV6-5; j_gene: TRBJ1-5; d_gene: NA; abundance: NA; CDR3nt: TGTGCCAGCAGGGAGTATAGCAATCAGCCCCAGCATTTT; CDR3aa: CASREYSNQPQHF
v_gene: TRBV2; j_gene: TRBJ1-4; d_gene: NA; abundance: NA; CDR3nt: TGTGCCAGCACCCCAGGTTCAGCTAATGAAAAACTGTTTTTT; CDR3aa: CASTPGSANEKLFF
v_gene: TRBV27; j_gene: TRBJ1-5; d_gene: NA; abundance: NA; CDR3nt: TGTGCCAGCAGTTTGGGGAGAATGGGTCAGCCCCAGCATTTT; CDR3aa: CASSLGRMGQPQHF
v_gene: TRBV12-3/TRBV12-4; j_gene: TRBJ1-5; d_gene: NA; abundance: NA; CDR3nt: TGTGCCAGCAGTTTGGCGGGGTACCAGCCCCAGCATTTT; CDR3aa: CASSLAGYQPQHF
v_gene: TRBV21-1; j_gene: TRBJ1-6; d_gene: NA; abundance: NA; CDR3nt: TGTGCCAGCAGCAAAGCTGTATGGGACAGGGCGTTGGGATCACCCCTCCACTTT; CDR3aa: CASSKAVWDRALGSPLHF
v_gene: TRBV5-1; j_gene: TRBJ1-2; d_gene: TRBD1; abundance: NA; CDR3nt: TGCGCCAGCAGCCCCGGGACAGGGGTATATGGCTACACCTTC; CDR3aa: CASSPGTGVYGYTF
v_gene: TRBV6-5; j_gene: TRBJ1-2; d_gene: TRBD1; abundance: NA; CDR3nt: TGTGCCAGCACCCAGGGACAGGGCTATGGCTACACCTTC; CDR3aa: CASTQGQGYGYTF
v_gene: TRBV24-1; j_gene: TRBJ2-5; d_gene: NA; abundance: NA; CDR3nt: TGTGCCACCAGTGATTTGGGACAGATGGCCGGAACGGCCCAGTACTTC; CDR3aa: CATSDLGQMAGTAQYF
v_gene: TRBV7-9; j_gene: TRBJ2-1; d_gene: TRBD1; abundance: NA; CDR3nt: TGTGCCAGCAGCCGTTGGACGGGACAGGGTGGAGGCAATGAGCAGTTCTTC; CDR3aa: CASSRWTGQGGGNEQFF
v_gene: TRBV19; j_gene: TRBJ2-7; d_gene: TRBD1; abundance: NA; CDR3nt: TGTGCCAGTAGTCCAGGGGACAGGGATTACGAGCAGTACTTC; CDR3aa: CASSPGDRDYEQYF
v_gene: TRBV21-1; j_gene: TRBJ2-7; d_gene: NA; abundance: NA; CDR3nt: TGTGCCAGCACCCGGCGGACACGATCCTACGAGCAGTACTTC; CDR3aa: CASTRRTRSYEQYF
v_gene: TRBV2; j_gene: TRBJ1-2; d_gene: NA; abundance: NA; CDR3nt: TGTGCCAGCAGATCAGGGGCGGACTTCTATGGCTACACCTTC; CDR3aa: CASRSGADFYGYTF
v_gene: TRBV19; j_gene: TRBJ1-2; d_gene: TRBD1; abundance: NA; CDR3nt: TGTGCCAGTAGTACCGGGGACAGCCAGGGGGGCTATGGCTACACCTTC; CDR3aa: CASSTGDSQGGYGYTF
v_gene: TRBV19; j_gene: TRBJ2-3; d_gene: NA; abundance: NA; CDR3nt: TGTGCCAGTCAGCCGGGACTGATTAGCACAGATACGCAGTATTTT; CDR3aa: CASQPGLISTDTQYF
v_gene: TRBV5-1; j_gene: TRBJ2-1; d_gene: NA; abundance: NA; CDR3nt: TGCGCCAGCAGCTTGGTGGGGGGAGAGACCTACAATGAGCAGTTCTTC; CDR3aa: CASSLVGGETYNEQFF